This TCR beta chain was sequenced for a study of blood T cell repertoires in COVID-19. Background on the study: Samples of COVID-19 (acute and convalescent) were obtained from the United States, Italy and Spain. The analysed material was cDNA or gDNA that came from T cells, B-cell-depleted T cells, or PBMCs.

Participants came from about two dozen US areas, aged about 18 to 89 years. CDR1 SEHNR and CDR2 FQNEAQ come from the germline V gene (reference sequence). The CDR3 is 15 residues long. V was trimmed by 1 base and J by 3 bases, leaving 11 bases between them. Original data processing: Amplification with reference gene primers provided the estimates of nucleated cell counts. Clones were sequenced by immunoSEQ multiplex PCR, and TCRdb holds only the in-frame ones, with some missing. The V and J calls and the clone size are those of that table, but D and trimming were determined from the DNA. The table lists hundreds of thousands of clones, roughly 86% of them singletons.

The receptor was isolated from a woman between 40 and 55 years old with acute COVID-19. The chain is built from TRBV7-9 and TRBJ2-3; weak D call: TRBD1 (6 bases). Sequenced input: PBMCs or T cells enriched from blood (not recorded which). This CDR3 is CASSLDGGTTDTQYF. CDR3 nucleotide sequence: TGTGCCAGCAGCTTAGATGGGGGCACAACAGATACGCAGTATTTT.